The 29 T cell receptor beta chains given below trace back to one sample, sequenced in a study of OX40 agonist ivuxolimab in advanced cancers. Method: immunoSEQ multiplex PCR; TCRdb's copy keeps in-frame clones and lacks some. The sample has some 69,000 clones; about 90% are singletons. The sequenced sample was CD4+ or CD8+ T cells sorted from blood, obtained in a trial of the OX40 agonist ivuxolimab. These receptors were collected from an adult with an advanced solid tumor such as melanoma, head and neck, liver or kidney cancer.

This clone has a single count. V usage is TRBV21-1 and J usage is TRBJ2-1; the table's D gene call, TRBD2, was not cross checked with the DNA. TRBV21-1 is assigned pseudogene status. The CDR3 runs to 15 residues. The CDR3 here is CASSKAIVSYNEQFF. CDR3 sequence (DNA): TGTGCCAGCAGCAAAGCTATCGTCTCCTACAATGAGCAGTTCTTC.

This CDR3 is CASRAPGQGAGGYTF. CDR3 DNA: TGTGCCAGCAGGGCACCGGGACAGGGGGCTGGGGGCTACACCTTC. The chain employs TRBV6-1 and TRBJ1-2; the match to TRBD1 covers 12 bases. Germline V lookup: CDR1 MNHNS, CDR2 SASEGT. CDR3 length: 15 amino acids. V lost 6 bases and J lost 8; bases outside the gene matches: 10.

This clone has just one count. CDR3 in amino acids: CASSRGTDHNEQFF. In DNA form, the CDR3 reads TGTGCCAGTTCCCGGGGAACAGACCACAATGAGCAGTTCTTC. This chain connects TRBV19 to TRBJ2-1, with D possibly matching TRBD2 (5 bases). Germline assignment: CDR1 LNHDA and CDR2 SQIVND (reference sequence). Trimming removed 8 bases from V and 5 bases from J, with 16 bases in between. CDR3 length equals 14 residues. The whole variable domain, remainder taken from reference TRBV19 and TRBJ2-1, is DGGITQSPKYLFRKEGQNVTLSCEQNLNHDAMYWYRQDPGQGLRLIYYSQIVNDFQKGDIAEGYSVSREKKESFPLTVTSAQKNPTAFYLCASSRGTDHNEQFFGPGTRLTVL.

This sequence joins TRBV11-2 and TRBJ2-5; 7 bases agree with TRBD2. The CDR3 has 14 residues. With 5 bases clipped from V and 5 bases from J, the junction kept 8 bases outside the gene matches. Germline assignment: CDR1 SGHAT and CDR2 FQNNGV. The DNA for the CDR3 is TGTGCCAGCAGCGGCAGCGGGGTGGGGGAGACCCAGTACTTC. Protein: CASSGSGVGETQYF.

The rearrangement joins TRBV11-3 to TRBJ2-2, with TRBD1 identical over 10 bases. Germline V CDR1 and CDR2: SGHNT, YENEEA. CDR3 length equals 15 residues. V shed 6 bases, J shed 4 bases, and the junction held 5 bases outside the gene matches. CDR3 sequence reads: CASSTGTGATGELFF. CDR3 DNA sequence: TGTGCCAGCAGTACCGGGACAGGGGCCACCGGGGAGCTGTTTTTT. Complete variable domain (other parts from reference TRBV11-3 and TRBJ2-2): EAGVVQSPRYKIIEKKQPVAFWCNPISGHNTLYWYLQNLGQGPELLIRYENEEAVDDSQLPKDRFSAERLKGVDSTLKIQPAELGDSAVYLCASSTGTGATGELFFGEGSRLTVL.

The chain recombines TRBV5-1 with TRBJ2-2, with D uncertain. Deletions cut 4 bases from V and 6 bases from J, with 16 bases between. Germline loops: CDR1 SGHRS, CDR2 YFSETQ. The CDR3 loop spans 15 amino acids. The chain's CDR3 is CASSPSSRAPGELFF. CDR3 nucleotide sequence: TGCGCCAGCAGCCCTTCTTCCCGGGCCCCCGGGGAGCTGTTTTTT. Together with reference TRBV5-1 and TRBJ2-2, the CDR3 gives the full variable domain: KAGVTQTPRYLIKTRGQQVTLSCSPISGHRSVSWYQQTPGQGLQFLFEYFSETQRNKGNFPGRFSGRQFSNSRSEMNVSTLELGDSALYLCASSPSSRAPGELFFGEGSRLTVL.

The V call is TRBV7-9, the J call TRBJ2-7, with 9 bases aligning to TRBD1. With 1 base clipped from V and 5 bases from J, the junction kept 6 bases outside the gene matches. The germline V gene encodes CDR1 SEHNR and CDR2 FQNEAQ (reference sequence). There are 15 residues in the CDR3. CDR3 coding DNA: TGTGCCAGCAGCTTAGGGTGGGACAGGGAGAACGAGCAGTACTTC. This encodes CASSLGWDRENEQYF.

J is TRBJ2-1 and V is TRBV19; D is unclear. The CDR3 contains 14 residues. Germline V CDR1 and CDR2: LNHDA, SQIVND (reference sequence). V shed 3 bases and J shed 6 bases, with 12 bases lying between them. CDR3 loop: CASSISRTVNEQFF. The DNA of the CDR3 is TGTGCCAGTAGTATTAGCAGGACGGTCAATGAGCAGTTCTTC.

The chain is built from TRBV25-1 and TRBJ2-1; D is ambiguous. The CDR3 totals 14 residues. Trimming cost V 4 bases and J 2 bases, with 9 bases left between them. Germline CDR1 is MGHDK and CDR2 is SYGVNS. DNA for the CDR3: TGTGCCAGCAGTGGAGACGCCCCCTACAATGAGCAGTTCTTC. Translating gives CASSGDAPYNEQFF. The variable domain in full, completed from reference TRBV25-1 and TRBJ2-1, reads EADIYQTPRYLVIGTGKKITLECSQTMGHDKMYWYQQDPGMELHLIHYSYGVNSTEKGDLSSESTVSRIRTEHFPLTLESARPSHTSQYLCASSGDAPYNEQFFGPGTRLTVL.

Written as DNA, the CDR3 is TGCGCCAGCAGCTGGACAGGGGGATCGAACACTGAAGCTTTCTTT. Translation gives CASSWTGGSNTEAFF. The rearrangement joins TRBV4-1 to TRBJ1-1; TRBD1 aligns across 10 bases. Germline trimming cut 5 bases from V and 1 base from J; bases unmatched to any gene: 4. Germline CDR1 reads MGHRA; CDR2 reads YSYEKL. The CDR3 sequence is 15 residues long.

The V call is TRBV6-1, the J call TRBJ1-2; 8 bases agree with TRBD1. Per germline, CDR1 MNHNS and CDR2 SASEGT. With 8 bases clipped from V and 5 bases from J, the junction kept 7 bases outside the gene matches. CDR3 length equals 13 residues. CDR3 amino acids: CASLRTGLYGYTF. CDR3 nucleotides: TGTGCCAGCTTAAGGACAGGGCTATATGGCTACACCTTC.

The genes are TRBV10-3 and TRBJ1-4, with a tentative D call TRBD1 (5 bases). The CDR3 length is 15 residues. Deletions cut 0 bases from V and 3 bases from J, with 8 bases between. Per germline, CDR1 ENHRY and CDR2 SYGVKD. The CDR3 bases are TGTGCCATCAGTGAGTCCGGGGGTCCTAATGAAAAACTGTTTTTT. Translating it yields CAISESGGPNEKLFF.

There are a few counts of this clone. This chain connects TRBV23-1 to TRBJ2-7, with TRBD1 identical over 8 bases. TRBV23-1 is an ORF, and what it does is uncertain. The CDR3 runs to 12 residues. With V trimmed by 9 bases and J by 5 bases, 6 bases remained unmatched. The CDR3 DNA sequence: TGCGCCAGGAGGACAGGGATCCACGAGCAGTACTTC. It translates to CARRTGIHEQYF.

This sequence joins TRBV27 and TRBJ1-1; 8 bases map to TRBD1. CDR1 and CDR2 from the germline V gene are MNHEY and SMNVEV (reference sequence). The CDR3 consists of 15 residues. J lost 5 bases, V lost 6 bases, and 11 bases had no gene match. The CDR3 DNA sequence: TGTGCCAGCAGGTACACAGGGGGAGGAGGAACTGAAGCTTTCTTT. It yields the protein CASRYTGGGGTEAFF.

The J gene is TRBJ1-2, the V gene TRBV6-1; no firm D call. V was pared by 6 bases and J by 8 bases, with 16 bases between. The germline CDR1 and CDR2 sequences are MNHNS and SASEGT. The CDR3 is 13 amino acids. This CDR3 reads CASSLGPESGYTF. The CDR3 nucleotides are TGTGCCAGCAGCCTAGGACCAGAGTCGGGCTACACCTTC.

The chain carries TRBV27 and TRBJ2-2; D is undetermined. The CDR3 is made up of 13 amino acids. Germline V gene lookup returns CDR1 MNHEY and CDR2 SMNVEV (reference sequence). The ends were cut back, 6 bases at V and 1 base at J, with 6 bases in the middle. The CDR3 sequence: CASRYGNTGELFF. The DNA for the CDR3 is TGTGCCAGCAGATACGGGAACACCGGGGAGCTGTTTTTT.

The V gene is TRBV6-6, the J gene TRBJ2-1; TRBD2 matches 12 bases. Germline loops: CDR1 MNHNY, CDR2 SVGAGI (reference sequence). The CDR3 totals 14 residues. J lost 7 bases, V lost 10 bases, and 8 bases had no gene match. The CDR3 sequence: CATALAGGQNEQFF. CDR3 bases: TGTGCCACAGCGCTAGCGGGAGGGCAGAATGAGCAGTTCTTC.

The sample holds a few counts of this clone. The chain recombines TRBV11-1 with TRBJ2-7; D remains unclear. Trimming removed 5 bases from V and 2 bases from J, with 13 bases in between. In germline, CDR1 is SGHAT, CDR2 FQDESV (reference sequence). CDR3 size: 14 residues. For the CDR3, the DNA is TGTGCCAGCAGCGTAAGGACGGTTACCTACGAGCAGTACTTC. This sequence encodes CASSVRTVTYEQYF.

Only one count was recorded for this clone. The chain is built from TRBV10-3 and TRBJ1-2; the D is unclear. The CDR3 spans 12 residues. V lost 4 bases and J lost 3, with 6 bases in between. CDR1 is ENHRY, CDR2 SYGVKD, per germline. CDR3 DNA sequence: TGTGCCATCAGTGGGCCTGACTATGGCTACACCTTC. This sequence encodes CAISGPDYGYTF.

This clone was observed once. The V and J genes are TRBV27 and TRBJ1-5, with D hard to call. Germline V gene lookup returns CDR1 MNHEY and CDR2 SMNVEV (reference sequence). The CDR3 has 15 residues. V gave up 4 bases and J gave up 2 bases, with 12 bases separating them. DNA for the CDR3: TGTGCCAGCAGTTCGGGCAGTCCTCGCAATCAGCCCCAGCATTTT. Amino acids: CASSSGSPRNQPQHF.

The chain joins TRBV27 to TRBJ2-2, with 8 bases lining up with TRBD2. In germline, CDR1 is MNHEY, CDR2 SMNVEV (reference sequence). This CDR3 spans 15 amino acids. V lost 4 bases and J lost 5; bases outside the gene matches: 6. CDR3 coding DNA: TGTGCCAGCAGTTCAGGACTAGCAGGGACCGGGGAGCTGTTTTTT. This encodes CASSSGLAGTGELFF.

This clone has just one count. This sequence joins TRBV6-6 and TRBJ2-1, with 9 bases matching TRBD1. Trimming took 4 bases from V and 4 from J; bases not matched to a gene: 5. CDR3 length equals 15 residues. Germline values: CDR1 MNHNY, CDR2 SVGAGI (reference sequence). CDR3: CASSWGQGQYNEQFF. The CDR3, as DNA: TGTGCCAGCAGTTGGGGACAGGGTCAATACAATGAGCAGTTCTTC.

This clone was observed a single time. CDR3 sequence: CASSDRAEQYF. CDR3 nucleotides: TGTGCCAGCAGTGACAGGGCCGAGCAGTACTTC. This chain uses TRBV6-1 with TRBJ2-7; D may be TRBD1 (5 bases). Trimming shortened V by 3 bases and J by 6 bases, and 6 bases separated the two germline ends. The CDR3 contains 11 residues. CDR1 and CDR2 from the germline V gene are MNHNS and SASEGT.

This chain links TRBV5-1 with TRBJ2-1; 9 bases are a match to TRBD1. The V gene end was trimmed by 7 bases and the J gene end by 4 bases; junction bases not matched to a gene: 6. Germline V gives CDR1 SGHRS, CDR2 YFSETQ. The CDR3 is 14 residues long. The CDR3 is CASSTGQGYNEQFF. Here the CDR3 DNA reads TGCGCCAGCTCGACGGGACAGGGATACAATGAGCAGTTCTTC.

This clone was seen just once. The V gene is TRBV23-1, the J gene TRBJ2-7, with TRBD1 identical over 7 bases. TRBV23-1 is an ORF, and what it does is uncertain. Losses at the gene ends were 2 bases for V and 2 bases for J; bases not matched to a gene: 6. The CDR3 totals 15 residues. The CDR3 DNA is TGCGCCAGCAGTCAAACGGGACAGAACACCTACGAGCAGTACTTC. Its translation: CASSQTGQNTYEQYF.

The chain carries TRBV2 and TRBJ2-2, with TRBD2 identical over 11 bases. V shed 5 bases and J 5 bases; nucleotides not matched to a gene: 7. The CDR3 is made up of 16 amino acids. The germline gives CDR1 SNHLY, CDR2 FYNNEI. Here the CDR3 reads CASSTVAGGRTGELFF. CDR3 in DNA: TGTGCCAGCAGTACCGTAGCGGGGGGGCGAACCGGGGAGCTGTTTTTT.

V and J are TRBV18 and TRBJ2-7; D might be TRBD1 or TRBD2, each matching 5 bases. V lost 5 bases to trimming and J lost 6 bases, with 23 bases between them. The CDR3 spans 16 residues. CDR1 is KGHSH and CDR2 is LQKENI in the germline V gene. For the CDR3, the DNA is TGTGCCAGCTCATTCGACCCCCGGGGCGGCGGATCCGAGCAGTACTTC. Its translation: CASSFDPRGGGSEQYF.

V gene TRBV5-1 combines with J gene TRBJ2-2; 7 bases match TRBD1. The germline V gene has CDR1 SGHRS and CDR2 YFSETQ. This CDR3 comprises 15 residues. V trimming: 5 bases; J trimming: 3 bases; junction bases outside the gene matches: 7. The CDR3 nucleotides are TGCGCCAGCAGAAGTGGGACAGCTGACACCGGGGAGCTGTTTTTT. This codes for CASRSGTADTGELFF.

The CDR3 protein is CASSPLGGYGYTF. The DNA of the CDR3 is TGTGCCAGTAGTCCCTTAGGAGGCTATGGCTACACCTTC. This chain joins TRBV19 and TRBJ1-2; D not certain. Trimming shortened V by 5 bases and J by 4 bases, and 11 bases separated the two germline ends. This CDR3 is built from 13 residues. Germline-derived CDR1 and CDR2 are LNHDA and SQIVND (reference sequence).